This T cell receptor beta chain was sequenced in a study of T cell responses to AZD1222 COVID-19 vaccine. Data came from immunoSEQ multiplex PCR; TCRdb stores just in-frame clones and leaves some out. The data hold 190,000 or so clones, with about 93% observed a single time. The CDR3 has 15 amino acids. Germline V gives CDR1 MNHNS, CDR2 SASEGT. With 2 bases removed from V and 0 bases from J, the gap between germline ends came to 10 bases. The sample consisted of peripheral blood, taken 28 days after the second AZD1222 dose. The V and J genes are TRBV6-1 and TRBJ1-1; weak D call: TRBD1 (5 bases). The sequence derives from an adult who received the AZD1222 COVID-19 vaccine. The chain's CDR3 is CASSEWGFLNTEAFF. CDR3 in DNA: TGTGCCAGCAGTGAATGGGGCTTTTTGAACACTGAAGCTTTCTTT.